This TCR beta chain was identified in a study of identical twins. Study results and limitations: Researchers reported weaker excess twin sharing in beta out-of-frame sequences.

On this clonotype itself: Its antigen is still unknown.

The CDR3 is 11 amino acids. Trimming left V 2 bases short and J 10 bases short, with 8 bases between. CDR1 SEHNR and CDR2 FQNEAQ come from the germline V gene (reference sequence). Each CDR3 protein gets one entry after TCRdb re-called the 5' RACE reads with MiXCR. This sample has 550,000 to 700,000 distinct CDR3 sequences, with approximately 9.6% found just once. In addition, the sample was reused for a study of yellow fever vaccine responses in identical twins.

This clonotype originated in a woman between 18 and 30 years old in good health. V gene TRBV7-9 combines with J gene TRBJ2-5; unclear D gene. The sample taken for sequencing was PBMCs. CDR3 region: CASSLLAFQYF. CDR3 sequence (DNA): TGTGCCAGCAGCTTATTGGCTTTCCAGTACTTC.